This T cell receptor (beta chain) was obtained from a study of OX40 agonist ivuxolimab in advanced cancers. V was shortened by 2 bases and J by 7 bases, with 14 bases between the two germline ends. This CDR3 spans 14 amino acids. The germline V gene has CDR1 SGDLS and CDR2 YYNGEE. Clones were read by immunoSEQ multiplex PCR, and TCRdb kept only the in-frame ones, dropping some. Altogether some 70,000 clones are present, roughly 82% being singletons, with the ten largest covering roughly 1.1%. The rearrangement uses TRBV9 and TRBJ2-3, with D possibly TRBD2 on 5 matching bases. The specimen was CD4+ or CD8+ T cells sorted from blood, collected in a trial of the OX40 agonist ivuxolimab. This TCR was sampled from an adult with an advanced solid tumor such as melanoma, head and neck, liver or kidney cancer. The CDR3 loop is CASSVGSLENTQYF. The CDR3 nucleotides read TGTGCCAGCAGCGTCGGGTCACTAGAAAATACGCAGTATTTT.